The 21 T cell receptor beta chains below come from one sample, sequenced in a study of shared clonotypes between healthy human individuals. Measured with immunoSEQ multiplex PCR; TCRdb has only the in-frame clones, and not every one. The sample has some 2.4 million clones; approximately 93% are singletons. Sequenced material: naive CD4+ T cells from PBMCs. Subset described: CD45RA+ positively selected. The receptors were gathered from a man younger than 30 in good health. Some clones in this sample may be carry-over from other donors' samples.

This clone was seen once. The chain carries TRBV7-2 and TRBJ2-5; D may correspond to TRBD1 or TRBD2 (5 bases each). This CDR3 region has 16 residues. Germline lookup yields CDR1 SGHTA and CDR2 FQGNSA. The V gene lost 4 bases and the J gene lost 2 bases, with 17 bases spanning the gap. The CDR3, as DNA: TGTGCCAGCAGCTCCCGGGGACGGACTCCACAAGAGACCCAGTACTTC. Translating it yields CASSSRGRTPQETQYF.

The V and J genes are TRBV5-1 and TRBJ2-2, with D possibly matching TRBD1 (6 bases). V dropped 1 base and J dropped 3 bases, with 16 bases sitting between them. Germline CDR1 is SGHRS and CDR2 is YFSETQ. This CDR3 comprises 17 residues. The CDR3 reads CASSLFNPTGYTGELFF. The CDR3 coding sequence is TGCGCCAGCAGCTTGTTTAATCCGACAGGATACACCGGGGAGCTGTTTTTT.

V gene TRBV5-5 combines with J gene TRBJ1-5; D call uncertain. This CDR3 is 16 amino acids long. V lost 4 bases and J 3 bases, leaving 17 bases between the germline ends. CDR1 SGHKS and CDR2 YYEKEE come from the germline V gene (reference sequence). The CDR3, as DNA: TGTGCCAGCAGCCCTTGGGCTAACTTAAACAATCAGCCCCAGCATTTT. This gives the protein CASSPWANLNNQPQHF. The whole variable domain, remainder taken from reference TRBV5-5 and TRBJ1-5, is DAGVTQSPTHLIKTRGQQVTLRCSPISGHKSVSWYQQVLGQGPQFIFQYYEKEERGRGNFPDRFSARQFPNYSSELNVNALLLGDSALYLCASSPWANLNNQPQHFGDGTRLSIL.

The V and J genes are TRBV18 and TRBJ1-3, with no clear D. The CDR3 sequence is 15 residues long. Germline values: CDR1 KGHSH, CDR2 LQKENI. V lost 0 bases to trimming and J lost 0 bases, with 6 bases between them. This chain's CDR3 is CASSPPLNSGNTIYF. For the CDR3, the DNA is TGTGCCAGCTCACCACCCCTTAACTCTGGAAACACCATATATTTT.

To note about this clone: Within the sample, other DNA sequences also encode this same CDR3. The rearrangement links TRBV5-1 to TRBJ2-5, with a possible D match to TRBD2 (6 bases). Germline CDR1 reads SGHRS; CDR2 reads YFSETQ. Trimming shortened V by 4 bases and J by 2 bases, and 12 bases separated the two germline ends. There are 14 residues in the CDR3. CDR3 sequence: CASSPGTAQETQYF. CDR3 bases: TGCGCCAGCAGCCCTGGGACTGCACAAGAGACCCAGTACTTC.

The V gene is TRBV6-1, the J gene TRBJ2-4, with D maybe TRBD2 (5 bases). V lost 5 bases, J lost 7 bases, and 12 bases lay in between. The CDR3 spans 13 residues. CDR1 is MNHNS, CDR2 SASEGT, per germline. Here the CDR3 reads CASSPAGGNIQYF. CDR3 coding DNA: TGTGCCAGCAGTCCGGCGGGTGGTAACATTCAGTACTTC.

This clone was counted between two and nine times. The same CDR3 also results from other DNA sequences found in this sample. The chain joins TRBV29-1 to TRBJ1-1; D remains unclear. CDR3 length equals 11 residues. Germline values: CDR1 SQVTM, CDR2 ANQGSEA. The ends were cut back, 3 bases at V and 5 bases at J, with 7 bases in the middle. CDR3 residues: CSVDRGTEAFF. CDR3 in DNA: TGCAGCGTTGATAGAGGAACTGAAGCTTTCTTT.

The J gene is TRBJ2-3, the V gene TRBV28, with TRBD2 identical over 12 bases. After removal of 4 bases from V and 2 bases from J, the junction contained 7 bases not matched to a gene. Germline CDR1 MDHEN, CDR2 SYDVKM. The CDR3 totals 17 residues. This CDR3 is CASSSSGLAGLTDTQYF. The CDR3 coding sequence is TGTGCCAGCAGTTCCTCGGGACTAGCGGGTCTCACAGATACGCAGTATTTT. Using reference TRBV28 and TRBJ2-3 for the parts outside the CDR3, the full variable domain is DVKVTQSSRYLVKRTGEKVFLECVQDMDHENMFWYRQDPGLGLRLIYFSYDVKMKEKGDIPEGYSVSREKKERFSLILESASTNQTSMYLCASSSSGLAGLTDTQYFGPGTRLTVL.

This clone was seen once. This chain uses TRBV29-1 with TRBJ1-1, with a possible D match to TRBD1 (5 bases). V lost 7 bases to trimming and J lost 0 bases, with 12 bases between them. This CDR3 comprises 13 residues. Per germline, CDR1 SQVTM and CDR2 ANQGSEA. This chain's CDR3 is CSGGREMNTEAFF. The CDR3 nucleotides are TGCAGCGGGGGACGGGAGATGAACACTGAAGCTTTCTTT.

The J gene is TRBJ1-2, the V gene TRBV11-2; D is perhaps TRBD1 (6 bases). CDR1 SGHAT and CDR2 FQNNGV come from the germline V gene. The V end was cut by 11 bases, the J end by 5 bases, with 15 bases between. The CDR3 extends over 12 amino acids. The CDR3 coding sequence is TGTGCCGGACAGAGGGGGAGGTATGGCTACACCTTC. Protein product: CAGQRGRYGYTF. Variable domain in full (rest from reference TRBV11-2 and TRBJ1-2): EAGVAQSPRYKIIEKRQSVAFWCNPISGHATLYWYQQILGQGPKLLIQFQNNGVVDDSQLPKDRFSAERLKGVDSTLKIQPAKLEDSAVYLCAGQRGRYGYTFGSGTRLTVV.

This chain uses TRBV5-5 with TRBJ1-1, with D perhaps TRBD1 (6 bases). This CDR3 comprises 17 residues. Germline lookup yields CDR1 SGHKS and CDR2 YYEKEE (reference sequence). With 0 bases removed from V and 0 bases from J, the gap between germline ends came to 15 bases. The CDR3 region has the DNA TGTGCCAGCAGCTTGGCCTCACGGGGGCCCTTGAACACTGAAGCTTTCTTT. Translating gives CASSLASRGPLNTEAFF.

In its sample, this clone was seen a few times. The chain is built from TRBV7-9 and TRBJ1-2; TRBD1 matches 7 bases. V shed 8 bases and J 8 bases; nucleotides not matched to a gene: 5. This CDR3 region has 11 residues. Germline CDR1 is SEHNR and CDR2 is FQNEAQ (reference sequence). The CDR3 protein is CASGGGGGYTF. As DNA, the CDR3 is TGTGCCAGCGGAGGGGGCGGCGGCTACACCTTC.

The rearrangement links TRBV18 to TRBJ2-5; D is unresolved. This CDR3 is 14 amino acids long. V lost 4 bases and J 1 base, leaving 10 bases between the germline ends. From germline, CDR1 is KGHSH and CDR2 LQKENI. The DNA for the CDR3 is TGTGCCAGCTCACGCGCAGGTAGCCAAGAGACCCAGTACTTC. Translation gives CASSRAGSQETQYF.

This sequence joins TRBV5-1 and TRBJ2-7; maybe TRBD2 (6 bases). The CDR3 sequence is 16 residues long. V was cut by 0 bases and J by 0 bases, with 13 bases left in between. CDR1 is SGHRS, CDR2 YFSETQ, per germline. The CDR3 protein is CASSLAAPGSSYEQYF. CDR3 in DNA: TGCGCCAGCAGCTTGGCGGCGCCCGGGAGCTCCTACGAGCAGTACTTC.

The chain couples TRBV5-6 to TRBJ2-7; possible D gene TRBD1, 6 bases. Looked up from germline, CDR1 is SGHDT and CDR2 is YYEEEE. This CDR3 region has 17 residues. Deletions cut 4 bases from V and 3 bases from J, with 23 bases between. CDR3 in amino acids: CASSQRGQGNRFYEQYF. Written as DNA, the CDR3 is TGTGCCAGCAGCCAGAGAGGCCAGGGGAATAGATTCTACGAGCAGTACTTC.

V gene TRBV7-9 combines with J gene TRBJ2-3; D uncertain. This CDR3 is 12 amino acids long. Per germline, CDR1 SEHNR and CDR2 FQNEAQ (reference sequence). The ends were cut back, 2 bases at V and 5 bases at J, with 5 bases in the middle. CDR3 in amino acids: CASSLLKDTQYF. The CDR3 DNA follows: TGTGCCAGCAGCTTACTAAAAGATACGCAGTATTTT. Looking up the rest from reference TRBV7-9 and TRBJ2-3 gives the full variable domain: DTGVSQNPRHKITKRGQNVTFRCDPISEHNRLYWYRQTLGQGPEFLTYFQNEAQLEKSRLLSDRFSAERPKGSFSTLEIQRTEQGDSAMYLCASSLLKDTQYFGPGTRLTVL.

The CDR3 nucleotides are TGTGCCAGCAGCCCTGGACTAGTCTTGGGATCCTACGAGCAGTACTTC. Protein: CASSPGLVLGSYEQYF. V and J are TRBV9 and TRBJ2-7; TRBD2 matches at 7 bases. The CDR3 covers 16 residues. In germline, CDR1 is SGDLS, CDR2 YYNGEE. Trimming cost V 4 bases and J 1 base; bases outside gene matches: 11.

CDR3 sequence reads: CASSSWTSGGNNEQFF. The DNA of the CDR3 is TGTGCCAGCAGCTCATGGACTAGCGGAGGGAACAATGAGCAGTTCTTC. The chain couples TRBV7-8 to TRBJ2-1, with 10 bases that match TRBD2. The CDR3 extends over 16 amino acids. Germline CDR1 and CDR2: SGHVS and FQNEAQ. Trimming at V came to 4 bases and at J to 5 bases, leaving 8 bases not matched to a gene.

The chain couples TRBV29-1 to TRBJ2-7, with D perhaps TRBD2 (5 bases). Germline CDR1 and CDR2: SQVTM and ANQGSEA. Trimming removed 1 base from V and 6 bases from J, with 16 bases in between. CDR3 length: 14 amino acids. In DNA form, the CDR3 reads TGCAGCGTTGAAGGCGGCGCGGGTATCGGCGAGCAGTACTTC. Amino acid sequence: CSVEGGAGIGEQYF.

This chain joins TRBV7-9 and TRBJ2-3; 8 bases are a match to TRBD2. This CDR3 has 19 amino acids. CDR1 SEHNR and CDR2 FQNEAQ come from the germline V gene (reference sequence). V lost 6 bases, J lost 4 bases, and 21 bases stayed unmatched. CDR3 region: CASSFPSGGQRLAPDTQYF. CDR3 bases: TGTGCCAGCAGTTTCCCGTCCGGAGGCCAGAGACTAGCGCCAGATACGCAGTATTTT.

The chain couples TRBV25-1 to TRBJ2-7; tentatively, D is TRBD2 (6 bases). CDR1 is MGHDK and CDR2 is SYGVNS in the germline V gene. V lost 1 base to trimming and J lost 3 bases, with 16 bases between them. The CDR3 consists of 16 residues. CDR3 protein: CASSESPGATIYEQYF. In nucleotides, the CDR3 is TGTGCCAGCAGTGAATCCCCGGGAGCCACAATCTACGAGCAGTACTTC.